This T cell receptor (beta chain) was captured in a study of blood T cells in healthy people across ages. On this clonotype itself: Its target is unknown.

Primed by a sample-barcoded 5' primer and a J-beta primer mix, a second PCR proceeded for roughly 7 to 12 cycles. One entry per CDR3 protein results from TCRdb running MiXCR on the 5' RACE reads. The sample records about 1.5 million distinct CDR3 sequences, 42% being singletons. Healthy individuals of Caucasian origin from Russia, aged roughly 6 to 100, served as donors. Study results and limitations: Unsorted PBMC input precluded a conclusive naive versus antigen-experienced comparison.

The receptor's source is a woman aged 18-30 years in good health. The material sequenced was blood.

The CDR3 nucleotides are TGTGCCAGCAGCCCCAACTCTGGCGTACAGACCCAGTACTTC. Translating it yields CASSPNSGVQTQYF. The chain uses TRBV12-3 or TRBV12-4 and TRBJ2-4; D gene uncertain. The J call may not be correct, given that the DNA end is closer to TRBJ2-5. The CDR3 length is 14 residues.